The clone carrying this T cell receptor (beta chain) was detected ten times or more. Its antigen is undetermined. TCR beta libraries were prepared from cDNA with unique molecular identifiers. TCRdb processed the PCR reads anew with MiXCR; each CDR3 protein has one entry. The data contain 250,000 to 300,000 distinct CDR3 sequences, about 38% of them singletons. The V gene's germline CDR1 is KGHDR and CDR2 SFDVKD. The CDR3 contains 16 residues. V lost 4 bases to trimming and J lost 6 bases; unmatched junction nucleotides: 5. The source of the sample is a study of post-analysis software for immune sequencing data. Study-level findings and limits: Roughly five TRBV segments appeared more often in patients than in controls, and TRBV5-6, TRBV5-1 and TRBV20-1 were among these.

The sequenced sample consisted of blood. The chain has TRBV24-1 and TRBJ2-1; 13 bases map to TRBD2. The receptor's source is a girl under 18 with multiple sclerosis. CDR3 bases: TGTGCCACCAGTGACCTCGGACTAGCGGGAGCCAATGAGCAGTTCTTC. Translated, it gives CATSDLGLAGANEQFF.